A selection of T cell receptor beta chains follows, all from one sample in a study of blood T cell repertoires in COVID-19. Here immunoSEQ multiplex PCR was the method, and the copy in TCRdb shows in-frame clones only, minus some. The sample yields hundreds of thousands of clones, 70% to 90% seen once. Sequenced material: peripheral blood. All receptors derive from a woman under 40 with active or convalescent COVID-19. Both conserved end residues are part of each CDR3.

length	V	J	CDR3
16	TRBV4-1	TRBJ1-2	CASSQEPQAGGLGYTF
13	TRBV4-1	TRBJ2-7	CASSSQGPGEQYF
14	TRBV30	TRBJ2-7	CAWSFGTGEKEQYF
14	TRBV4-1	TRBJ2-5	CASSSEGGQETQYF
13	TRBV30	TRBJ2-1	CAGTSEIYNEQFF
14	TRBV2	TRBJ1-2	CATRQGSSNYGYTF
18	TRBV5-6	TRBJ2-7	CASSLEAGGGDLSYEQYF
13	TRBV27	TRBJ1-4	CASRRATNEKLFF
17	TRBV19	TRBJ2-1	CASRSRGGTDSYNEQFF
16	TRBV2	TRBJ2-7	CASSEPRLTGAGEQYF
17	TRBV3-1/TRBV3-2	TRBJ1-1	CASSQDRVAGSYTEAFF
13	TRBV7-6	TRBJ1-2	CASSFRQEYGYTF
14	TRBV7-2	TRBJ1-2	CASSLGTGPYGYTF
15	TRBV7-2	TRBJ1-1	CASSLVTGVNTEAFF
14	TRBV5-4	TRBJ1-1	CASSLKTGNTEAFF
13	TRBV6-1	TRBJ2-7	CASSENTPYEQYF
14	TRBV5-1	TRBJ1-2	CASSLAGGTQGYTF
16	TRBV18	TRBJ2-1	CASSMISGSSYNEQFF
13	TRBV11-2	TRBJ2-7	CASSLRSTYEQYF
13	TRBV5-1	TRBJ2-1	CASSMGTAQEQFF
15	TRBV7-8	TRBJ1-1	CASSGRGEVNTEAFF
13	TRBV27	TRBJ1-1	CASRGQQNTEAFF
15	TRBV7-9	TRBJ1-1	CASSPTDRKNTEAFF
16	TRBV27	TRBJ1-2	CASSLGAQGGSYGYTF
16	TRBV19	TRBJ2-7	CASSNAPTGGRNEQYF
15	TRBV11-2	TRBJ1-1	CASSLVVTENTEAFF
18	TRBV7-9	TRBJ2-4	CASSGGTSGVVAKNIQYF
13	TRBV5-1	TRBJ2-7	CASSFSAPYEQYF
14	TRBV27	TRBJ1-5	CASSFGGSNQPQHF
14	TRBV10-3	TRBJ1-1	CAVRAQGTSTEAFF
14	TRBV10-3	TRBJ1-1	CAISGQVGNTEAFF
18	TRBV6-1	TRBJ2-3	CASSEAPLQRAAGDTQYF
13	TRBV5-1	TRBJ2-2	CASSLSGTGELFF
12	TRBV6-1	TRBJ2-7	CASSEHSYEQYF
14	TRBV9	TRBJ1-5	CASSAGTGNQPQHF
15	TRBV3-1/TRBV3-2	TRBJ1-1	CASSQSSTGGAEAFF
13	TRBV7-6	TRBJ2-3	CASSILGPDTQYF
19	TRBV24-1	TRBJ1-1	CATSDFGPFRGPPNTEAFF
14	TRBV2	TRBJ1-6	CASRRDSAGSPLHF